These T cell receptor beta chains were read from a single sample in a study of cytomegalovirus exposure and HLA in healthy donors. Measured with immunoSEQ multiplex PCR; TCRdb has only the in-frame clones, and not every one. The data contain 130,000 or so clones, roughly nine tenths of them seen just once; the ten biggest clones take up about 9.9%. Sequencing used PBMCs. These receptors originate from a woman between 18 and 30 years old in good health and CMV-seropositive. Each CDR3 is given with its conserved first and last residue. A D gene is named only where the DNA matches it firmly. Some rows have no size entry. The others give once, few or many, or a class for an expanded clone.

j_call,v_call,d_call,clone_size,cdr3_aa,cdr3_nt
TRBJ2-7,TRBV9,NA,NA,CASGGGGADYEQYF,TGTGCCAGCGGCGGGGGCGGAGCAGACTACGAGCAGTACTTC
TRBJ2-5,TRBV7-2,TRBD2,once,CASSASGGGETQYF,TGTGCCAGCAGCGCTAGCGGGGGAGGCGAGACCCAGTACTTC
TRBJ1-2,TRBV28,TRBD1,NA,CASIDTGVEYGYTF,TGTGCCAGCATCGACACAGGGGTTGAGTATGGCTACACCTTC
TRBJ1-2,TRBV6-5,TRBD1,NA,CASSPGTGNFYGYTF,TGTGCCAGCAGCCCCGGGACAGGCAATTTCTATGGCTACACCTTC
TRBJ1-1,TRBV6-6,NA,NA,CASSLPDKNTEAFF,TGTGCCAGCAGCCTCCCCGACAAGAACACTGAAGCTTTCTTT
TRBJ1-2,TRBV9,NA,NA,CASSVVPISQGSVYGYTF,TGTGCCAGCAGCGTAGTCCCTATAAGTCAGGGGAGCGTCTATGGCTACACCTTC
TRBJ1-5,TRBV7-2,NA,NA,CASSLVGEGNQPQHF,TGTGCCAGCAGCTTAGTAGGGGAAGGCAATCAGCCCCAGCATTTT
TRBJ2-1,TRBV28,TRBD2,NA,CASSLGTSGGSEQFF,TGTGCCAGCAGTTTAGGGACTAGCGGGGGGAGTGAGCAGTTCTTC
TRBJ2-5,TRBV6-6,TRBD2,NA,CASSWASGVFQETQYF,TGTGCCAGCAGTTGGGCTAGCGGGGTTTTCCAAGAGACCCAGTACTTC
TRBJ1-4,TRBV4-3,NA,NA,CASSQDSLGEKLFF,TGCGCCAGCAGCCAAGATTCCCTAGGTGAAAAACTGTTTTTT
TRBJ2-7,TRBV5-8,TRBD1,NA,CASSFRDRGLSDEQYF,TGTGCCAGCAGCTTCCGGGACAGGGGGCTTTCGGACGAGCAGTACTTC
TRBJ2-3,TRBV6-4,NA,NA,CASSDGAGTDTQYF,TGTGCCAGCAGTGACGGAGCGGGCACAGATACGCAGTATTTT
TRBJ1-1,TRBV5-8,NA,NA,CASSWGREAFF,TGTGCCAGCAGCTGGGGGAGGGAAGCTTTCTTT
TRBJ2-5,TRBV27,TRBD1,NA,CASSFRTGWVETQYF,TGTGCCAGCAGTTTCCGGACAGGGTGGGTAGAGACCCAGTACTTC
TRBJ1-6,TRBV6-5,NA,NA,CASSFNEDSWNSPLHF,TGTGCCAGCAGTTTCAACGAGGACAGTTGGAATTCACCCCTCCACTTT
TRBJ2-2,TRBV28,TRBD1,NA,CASSTRQGAAGELFF,TGTGCCAGCAGTACTAGACAGGGGGCGGCCGGGGAGCTGTTTTTT
TRBJ1-1,TRBV2,NA,NA,CARAIGTTNTEAFF,TGTGCCAGGGCGATCGGGACAACGAACACTGAAGCTTTCTTT
TRBJ2-5,TRBV5-4,TRBD1,once,CASSSPADRGETQYF,TGTGCCAGCAGCTCTCCAGCGGACAGGGGTGAGACCCAGTACTTC
TRBJ2-1,TRBV27,TRBD2,many,CASGLAGRYSYNEQFF,TGTGCCAGTGGACTAGCGGGGCGTTACTCCTACAATGAGCAGTTCTTC
TRBJ1-1,TRBV6-1,TRBD1,NA,CASSEANAFTGVGTEAFF,TGTGCCAGCAGTGAAGCGAACGCATTTACAGGGGTGGGCACTGAAGCTTTCTTT
TRBJ2-5,TRBV7-2,NA,NA,CASSPNGETQYF,TGTGCCAGCAGCCCCAACGGTGAGACCCAGTACTTC
TRBJ2-5,TRBV5-4,TRBD2,NA,CASSWGTSGQETQYF,TGTGCCAGCAGCTGGGGGACTAGCGGACAAGAGACCCAGTACTTC
TRBJ1-3,TRBV7-2,NA,few,CASSQQVISGNTIYF,TGTGCCAGCAGCCAGCAGGTGATCTCTGGAAACACCATATATTTT
TRBJ1-2,TRBV5-6,NA,NA,CASSSQDLYGYTF,TGTGCCAGCAGCTCACAGGACCTCTATGGCTACACCTTC
TRBJ1-1,TRBV6-1,NA,NA,CASIYLGTEAFF,TGTGCCAGCATCTATCTAGGCACTGAAGCTTTCTTT
TRBJ2-7,TRBV6-6,NA,NA,CASSYRQSYEQYF,TGTGCCAGCAGTTACCGACAGAGCTACGAGCAGTACTTC
TRBJ2-7,TRBV4-2,NA,NA,CASSQEWRDRRLSEQYF,TGTGCCAGCAGCCAAGAGTGGCGTGACAGGCGTCTTTCCGAGCAGTACTTC
TRBJ2-7,TRBV14,TRBD2,NA,CASSLSGGAMYEQYF,TGTGCCAGCAGCCTCAGCGGGGGGGCAATGTACGAGCAGTACTTC
TRBJ1-1,TRBV5-1,TRBD1,NA,CASSLDQGATEAFF,TGCGCCAGCAGCTTGGATCAGGGGGCGACTGAAGCTTTCTTT
TRBJ2-5,TRBV19,TRBD1,NA,CASSLLTGEETQYF,TGTGCCAGTAGTCTCCTGACAGGGGAGGAGACCCAGTACTTC
TRBJ1-2,TRBV28,TRBD1,NA,CASRPQGNYGYTF,TGTGCCAGCAGACCACAGGGGAACTATGGCTACACCTTC
TRBJ2-7,TRBV4-1,TRBD1,NA,CASSLKGTGGFPYEQYF,TGCGCCAGCAGCCTAAAGGGGACAGGGGGCTTTCCCTACGAGCAGTACTTC
TRBJ2-1,TRBV7-6,TRBD1,NA,CASSFGTGTGSYNEQFF,TGTGCCAGCAGCTTTGGTACCGGGACAGGGTCTTACAATGAGCAGTTCTTC
TRBJ2-5,TRBV6-1,TRBD2,NA,CASSAGLAGGAQETQYF,TGTGCCAGCAGTGCCGGACTAGCGGGGGGAGCCCAAGAGACCCAGTACTTC
TRBJ2-7,TRBV30,TRBD2,NA,CAWSEDGTSGGYEQYF,TGTGCCTGGAGCGAGGATGGGACTAGCGGGGGCTACGAGCAGTACTTC
TRBJ2-2,TRBV9,TRBD1,NA,CASSVAGQGNTGELFF,TGTGCCAGCAGCGTAGCTGGACAGGGCAACACCGGGGAGCTGTTTTTT
TRBJ1-3,TRBV7-6,NA,NA,CASSAWTQTPGNTIYF,TGTGCCAGCAGCGCCTGGACTCAGACCCCTGGAAACACCATATATTTT
TRBJ2-1,TRBV6-1,TRBD2,NA,CASSGALAGSYNEQFF,TGTGCCAGCAGTGGAGCTTTAGCGGGGAGTTACAATGAGCAGTTCTTC
TRBJ2-7,TRBV28,TRBD1,large,CASSGTGTGAYEQYF,TGTGCCAGCAGTGGGACCGGGACAGGGGCCTACGAGCAGTACTTC
TRBJ1-2,TRBV30,NA,NA,CAWSVRGELNGYTF,TGTGCCTGGAGTGTACGAGGAGAGCTTAATGGCTACACCTTC
TRBJ1-2,TRBV6-5,NA,NA,CASSYTKREPRYTF,TGTGCCAGCAGTTACACTAAGCGGGAGCCCCGCTACACCTTC
TRBJ1-3,TRBV7-2,TRBD1,few,CASSSTGFGNTIYF,TGTGCCAGCAGCTCGACAGGGTTTGGAAACACCATATATTTT
TRBJ2-7,TRBV5-1,NA,few,CASSLRGMTAPGSYEQYF,TGCGCCAGCAGCTTGCGGGGGATGACAGCCCCGGGGTCCTACGAGCAGTACTTC
TRBJ2-3,TRBV7-2,TRBD2,NA,CASSQGLGGTQYF,TGTGCCAGCAGCCAGGGACTAGGGGGTACGCAGTATTTT
TRBJ2-3,TRBV5-4,NA,NA,CASSLAGGDTQYF,TGTGCCAGCAGCTTGGCTGGAGGAGATACGCAGTATTTT
TRBJ1-1,TRBV4-1,TRBD1,NA,CASSQDGGGTGEAFF,TGCGCCAGCAGCCAAGATGGAGGGGGCACGGGTGAAGCTTTCTTT
TRBJ2-1,TRBV6-6,TRBD1,NA,CASSSTGGWDEQFF,TGTGCCAGCAGTTCGACAGGGGGCTGGGATGAGCAGTTCTTC
TRBJ2-7,TRBV18,NA,NA,CASSPQGLYEQYF,TGTGCCAGCTCACCACAGGGACTCTACGAGCAGTACTTC
TRBJ2-2,TRBV4-2,TRBD1,NA,CASSQEIGRWDRGAGELFF,TGTGCCAGCAGCCAAGAGATAGGGAGGTGGGACAGGGGCGCCGGGGAGCTGTTTTTT
TRBJ1-2,TRBV30,NA,NA,CAWSWRFDYGYTF,TGTGCCTGGAGTTGGAGGTTTGACTATGGCTACACCTTC
TRBJ2-3,TRBV6-1,NA,NA,CASSGPGNRDTQYF,TGTGCCAGCAGTGGGCCAGGGAATAGGGATACGCAGTATTTT
TRBJ2-7,TRBV19,TRBD1,NA,CASSKGQGSDEQYF,TGTGCCAGTAGTAAGGGACAGGGATCGGACGAGCAGTACTTC
TRBJ1-2,TRBV14,NA,NA,CASSQGTADGYTF,TGTGCCAGCAGCCAAGGAACGGCGGATGGCTACACCTTC
TRBJ1-4,TRBV2,NA,NA,CASGPGANEKLFF,TGTGCCAGCGGGCCGGGGGCTAATGAAAAACTGTTTTTT
TRBJ2-7,TRBV7-2,NA,NA,CASSLGTGYEQYF,TGTGCCAGCAGCTTAGGGACGGGGTACGAGCAGTACTTC
TRBJ1-1,TRBV28,NA,NA,CASSFRNTEAFF,TGTGCCAGCAGTTTTAGGAACACTGAAGCTTTCTTT
TRBJ1-2,TRBV19,NA,few,CASIDSSYGYTF,TGTGCCAGTATAGACAGCAGCTATGGCTACACCTTC
TRBJ1-3,TRBV28,NA,NA,CASSLSQGNTIYF,TGTGCCAGCAGTTTATCGCAGGGAAACACCATATATTTT
TRBJ2-1,TRBV19,NA,NA,CASSIGALEQFF,TGTGCCAGTAGTATAGGGGCTCTTGAGCAGTTCTTC